One and the same sample provided the 15 T cell receptor beta chains below, sequenced in a study of blood T cell repertoires in COVID-19. TCRdb keeps only in-frame clones here, not all; method: immunoSEQ multiplex PCR. The sample yields 150,000 to 200,000 clones, around 81% seen once. The sample was peripheral blood. All receptors come from a human donor with acute or convalescent COVID-19. The donor label of this sample is uncertain.

The chain is built from TRBV30 and TRBJ1-1, with D tentatively TRBD1 (5 bases). Trimming took off 0 bases at V and 6 bases at J, with 20 bases between the two ends. Germline V lookup: CDR1 GTSNPN, CDR2 SVGIG (reference sequence). This CDR3 has 16 residues. CDR3 DNA: TGTGCCTGGAGTGTAAGTCGGCAGGGAGGTCGGGCTGAAGCTTTCTTT. Translating it yields CAWSVSRQGGRAEAFF.

The chain joins TRBV21-1 to TRBJ2-7; the table's D gene call, TRBD1, was not cross checked with the DNA. TRBV21-1 has pseudogene status. The CDR3 runs to 15 residues. CDR3 region: CASSNQGQALYEQYF. The DNA for the CDR3 is TGTGCCAGCAGCAATCAGGGACAGGCCCTTTACGAGCAGTACTTC.

The genes are TRBV9 and TRBJ1-6; D perhaps matches TRBD1 (6 bases). This CDR3 is built from 17 residues. Trimming cost V 1 base and J 5 bases, with 16 bases left between them. In germline, CDR1 is SGDLS, CDR2 YYNGEE. CDR3 sequence: CASSVTAGAGDNSPLHF. Here the CDR3 DNA reads TGTGCCAGCAGCGTAACCGCCGGGGCAGGGGATAATTCACCCCTCCACTTT.

The CDR3 sequence is CASCRTAYNSPLHF. The CDR3 nucleotides read TGTGCCAGCTGCCGGACAGCTTATAATTCACCCCTCCACTTT. The rearrangement joins TRBV2 to TRBJ1-6; D possibly corresponds to TRBD1 (6 bases). The CDR3 totals 14 residues. The V end lost 8 bases, the J end lost 4 bases, and 12 bases lay between the germline ends. Germline-derived CDR1 and CDR2 are SNHLY and FYNNEI.

J is TRBJ2-5 and V is TRBV9; 8 nucleotides line up with TRBD2. The germline V gene encodes CDR1 SGDLS and CDR2 YYNGEE. CDR3 size: 15 residues. The ends lost 4 bases at V and 4 bases at J; junction bases unmatched: 9. As DNA, the CDR3 is TGTGCCAGCAGCCCTCGGGGAGCGGGAGTAGAGACCCAGTACTTC. This codes for CASSPRGAGVETQYF.

The chain joins TRBV19 to TRBJ1-2, with D maybe TRBD1 (5 bases). CDR1 and CDR2 from the germline V gene are LNHDA and SQIVND (reference sequence). V lost 4 bases to trimming and J lost 8 bases, with 17 bases between them. This CDR3 comprises 14 residues. The CDR3: CASSSAQGIRGYTF. CDR3 coding DNA: TGTGCCAGTAGTAGCGCCCAGGGAATCCGCGGCTACACCTTC.

This chain uses TRBV21-1 with TRBJ2-5; the table's D call, TRBD1, has no DNA check behind it. TRBV21-1 is flagged as a pseudogene. The CDR3 length is 13 residues. The chain's CDR3 is CASSSQGEETQYF. DNA for the CDR3: TGTGCCAGCAGCTCCCAGGGGGAAGAGACCCAGTACTTC.

The rearrangement joins TRBV20-1 to TRBJ2-7; 9 bases line up with TRBD1. Per germline, CDR1 DFQATT and CDR2 SNEGSKA (reference sequence). The CDR3 is 16 amino acids. Trimming removed 3 bases from V and 6 bases from J; junction bases left unmatched: 15. The CDR3 is CSASSPGGQGSSEQYF. The CDR3 nucleotides are TGCAGTGCTAGTTCTCCAGGAGGACAGGGGTCTAGCGAGCAGTACTTC.

The genes are TRBV3-1 (or the pseudogene TRBV3-2) and TRBJ1-2; D gene ambiguous. Germline values: CDR1 LGHDT, CDR2 YNNKEL (reference sequence). CDR3 length: 13 amino acids. Trimming shortened V by 0 bases and J by 5 bases, and 7 bases separated the two germline ends. CDR3: CASSQDPSYGYTF. Here the CDR3 DNA reads TGTGCCAGCAGCCAAGATCCGAGTTATGGCTACACCTTC.

CDR3 residues: CASSPLQGVKAFF. The CDR3 DNA reads as TGCGCCAGCAGCCCCCTCCAGGGGGTAAAAGCTTTCTTT. The V gene is TRBV5-1, the J gene TRBJ1-1; the match to TRBD1 covers 7 bases. CDR3 length: 13 amino acids. From germline, CDR1 is SGHRS and CDR2 YFSETQ. V trimming: 4 bases; J trimming: 9 bases; junction bases outside the gene matches: 9.

The gene calls are TRBV9 and TRBJ2-5, with 12 bases aligning to TRBD2. Looked up from germline, CDR1 is SGDLS and CDR2 is YYNGEE. J was trimmed by 5 bases and V by 7 bases; bases with no gene match: 3. The length of the CDR3 is 13 residues. In DNA form, the CDR3 reads TGTGCCAGCGGTCTAGCGGGAGGGGAGACCCAGTACTTC. This translates into CASGLAGGETQYF.

This sequence joins TRBV19 and TRBJ2-6; 11 bases are shared with TRBD1. The CDR3 covers 19 residues. The germline gives CDR1 LNHDA, CDR2 SQIVND (reference sequence). V was pared by 2 bases and J by 1 base, with 7 bases of the junction left unmatched. CDR3 amino acids: CASSIREGQGASGANVLTF. In DNA, the CDR3 is TGTGCCAGTAGTATAAGAGAAGGACAGGGGGCGTCTGGGGCCAACGTCCTGACTTTC. The whole variable domain, remainder taken from reference TRBV19 and TRBJ2-6, is DGGITQSPKYLFRKEGQNVTLSCEQNLNHDAMYWYRQDPGQGLRLIYYSQIVNDFQKGDIAEGYSVSREKKESFPLTVTSAQKNPTAFYLCASSIREGQGASGANVLTFGAGSRLTVL.

The CDR3 here is CASSIQGPGQGGPEAFF. The CDR3 DNA reads as TGTGCCAGTAGTATACAGGGTCCGGGACAGGGGGGTCCTGAAGCTTTCTTT. The chain recombines TRBV19 with TRBJ1-1; 11 bases agree with TRBD1. J was trimmed by 6 bases and V by 2 bases; bases with no gene match: 11. Germline V lookup: CDR1 LNHDA, CDR2 SQIVND (reference sequence). CDR3 size: 17 residues.

V gene TRBV2 combines with J gene TRBJ2-7, with 8 bases matching TRBD1. Germline V lookup: CDR1 SNHLY, CDR2 FYNNEI. V lost 5 bases to trimming and J lost 3 bases; unmatched junction nucleotides: 3. This CDR3 has 13 amino acids. The CDR3 DNA reads as TGTGCCAGCAGTAGACAGGGGCACTACGAGCAGTACTTC. Protein product: CASSRQGHYEQYF.

The V gene is TRBV7-8, the J gene TRBJ2-3; 11 bases align to TRBD1. The CDR3 covers 17 residues. Germline CDR1 is SGHVS and CDR2 is FQNEAQ. The V and J ends lost 1 base and 3 bases, in that order; junction bases with no gene match: 6. CDR3 loop: CASSLVAGQGATDTQYF. Here the CDR3 DNA reads TGTGCCAGCAGCTTAGTTGCCGGACAGGGGGCAACAGATACGCAGTATTTT.